This TCR beta chain emerged from a study of T cells in women clearing cervical HPV infection. About the study: Case blood drawn at lesion detection; control blood after infection cleared. General observations from the study: CIN3+ cases had significantly higher TCR repertoire richness than controls, but evenness did not differ. TRBV6-7 relative abundance averaged 0.11% in cases and 0.15% to 0.2% in controls. Effector/memory and HPV-specific T cells were not isolated, and association timing is unknown.

Assay used: immunoSEQ multiplex PCR; TCRdb lists only in-frame clones, some missing. This sample contains tens of thousands of clones. A note on this clone: The antigen is unknown. The missing CDR3 end, 3 residues past where the read stops, is filled in from the germline J gene.

This CDR3 region has 15 residues. Losses at the gene ends were 6 bases for V and 6 bases for J; bases not matched to a gene: 10. The sequencing input was blood buffy coat. The rearrangement joins TRBV12-3 or TRBV12-4 to TRBJ2-1, with 8 bases matching TRBD2. This sequence was found in a woman between 18 and 75 years old with a cervical HPV16 infection that either progressed to CIN3+ or cleared (not recorded which). The CDR3 sequence: CASRGLSGGLNEQFF. Incomplete CDR3 DNA: TGTGCCAGCAGGGGATTGAGCGGGGGCCTCAATGAG.